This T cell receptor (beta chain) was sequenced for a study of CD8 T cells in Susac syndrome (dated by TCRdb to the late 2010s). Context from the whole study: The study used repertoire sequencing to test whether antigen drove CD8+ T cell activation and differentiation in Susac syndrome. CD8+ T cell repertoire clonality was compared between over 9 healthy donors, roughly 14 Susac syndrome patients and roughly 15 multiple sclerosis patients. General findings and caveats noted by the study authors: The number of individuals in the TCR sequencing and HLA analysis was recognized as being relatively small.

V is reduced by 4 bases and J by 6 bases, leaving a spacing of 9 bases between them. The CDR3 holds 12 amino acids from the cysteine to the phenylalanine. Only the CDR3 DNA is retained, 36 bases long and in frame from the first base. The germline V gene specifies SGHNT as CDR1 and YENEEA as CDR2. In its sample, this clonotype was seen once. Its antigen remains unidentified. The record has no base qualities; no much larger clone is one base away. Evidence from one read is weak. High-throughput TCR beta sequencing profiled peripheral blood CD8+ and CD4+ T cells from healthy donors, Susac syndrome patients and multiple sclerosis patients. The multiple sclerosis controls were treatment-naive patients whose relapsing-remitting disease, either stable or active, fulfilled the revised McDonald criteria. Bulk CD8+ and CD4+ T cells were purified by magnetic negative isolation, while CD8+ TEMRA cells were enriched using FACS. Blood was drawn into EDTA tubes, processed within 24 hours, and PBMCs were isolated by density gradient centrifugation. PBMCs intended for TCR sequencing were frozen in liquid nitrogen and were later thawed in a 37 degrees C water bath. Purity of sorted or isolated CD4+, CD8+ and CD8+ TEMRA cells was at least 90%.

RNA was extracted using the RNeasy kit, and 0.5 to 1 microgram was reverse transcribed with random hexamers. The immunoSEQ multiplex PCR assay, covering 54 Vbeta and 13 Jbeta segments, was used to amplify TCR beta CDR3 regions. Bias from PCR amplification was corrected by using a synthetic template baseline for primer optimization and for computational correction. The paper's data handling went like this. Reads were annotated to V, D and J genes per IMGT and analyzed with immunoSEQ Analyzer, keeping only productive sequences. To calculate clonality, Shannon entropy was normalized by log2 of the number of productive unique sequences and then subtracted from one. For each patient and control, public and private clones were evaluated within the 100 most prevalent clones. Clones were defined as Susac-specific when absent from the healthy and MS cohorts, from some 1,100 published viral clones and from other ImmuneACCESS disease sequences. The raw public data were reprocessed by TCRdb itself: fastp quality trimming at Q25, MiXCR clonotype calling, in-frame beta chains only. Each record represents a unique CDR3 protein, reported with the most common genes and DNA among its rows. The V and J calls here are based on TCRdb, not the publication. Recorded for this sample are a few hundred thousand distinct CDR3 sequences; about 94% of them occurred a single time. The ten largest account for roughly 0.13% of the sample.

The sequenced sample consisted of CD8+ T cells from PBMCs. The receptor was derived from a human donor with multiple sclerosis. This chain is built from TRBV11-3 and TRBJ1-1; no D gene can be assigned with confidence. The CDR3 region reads CASSSGLAEAFF. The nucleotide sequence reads TGTGCCAGCAGCTCAGGACTGGCTGAAGCTTTCTTT.